The 32 T cell receptor beta chains below come from one sample, sequenced in a study of cytotoxic CD8 clonotypes in ibrutinib-treated CLL. The table came from immunoSEQ multiplex PCR; TCRdb's copy has only in-frame clones and leaves some out. The table has roughly 200,000 clones, 72% seen once; the top ten hold around 15%. The sequencing used PBMCs, collected after 24 months of ibrutinib treatment. These receptors all stem from a human donor with chronic lymphocytic leukemia.

The V and J genes are TRBV5-4 and TRBJ1-1; no clear D gene. Germline lookup yields CDR1 SGHNT and CDR2 YYREEE (reference sequence). V lost 4 bases and J 3 bases, leaving 13 bases between the germline ends. CDR3 length: 14 amino acids. CDR3: CASSRDLLDTEAFF. The CDR3 region has the DNA TGTGCCAGCAGCCGAGATCTTTTGGACACTGAAGCTTTCTTT.

The chain uses TRBV11-2 and TRBJ2-7; the match to TRBD2 covers 9 bases. Unmatched junction bases numbered 8, after V lost 3 bases and J lost 2 bases. Germline V lookup: CDR1 SGHAT, CDR2 FQNNGV. The CDR3 runs 16 residues. CDR3 nucleotide sequence: TGTGCCAGCAGCTTCTCTAGCGGGATCGAAACCTACGAGCAGTACTTC. It is translated as CASSFSSGIETYEQYF.

This chain joins TRBV29-1 and TRBJ2-1; 11 bases match TRBD2. Germline assignment: CDR1 SQVTM and CDR2 ANQGSEA. This CDR3 contains 14 residues. The V gene end was trimmed by 7 bases and the J gene end by 5 bases; junction bases not matched to a gene: 7. DNA of the CDR3: TGCAGCGCCCAACTAGCGGGGGTCGACAATGAGCAGTTCTTC. Translated: CSAQLAGVDNEQFF.

This clone was recorded a few times. The gene calls are TRBV7-2 and TRBJ1-5, with TRBD1 as a possible D gene (6 bases). V lost 1 base and J 3 bases, leaving 7 bases between the germline ends. The germline V gene encodes CDR1 SGHTA and CDR2 FQGNSA. The length of the CDR3 is 14 residues. The CDR3 here is CASSLDRVNQPQHF. CDR3 bases: TGTGCCAGCAGCTTAGACAGGGTCAATCAGCCCCAGCATTTT. The complete variable domain, with remaining parts taken from reference TRBV7-2 and TRBJ1-5, reads GAGVSQSPSNKVTEKGKDVELRCDPISGHTALYWYRQSLGQGLEFLIYFQGNSAPDKSGLPSDRFSAERTGGSVSTLTIQRTQQEDSAVYLCASSLDRVNQPQHFGDGTRLSIL.

For the CDR3, the DNA is TGTGCCAGCAGCTTTGGCCCCCGGGCCACAAAGCCGGAGCAGTACTTC. Translated, it gives CASSFGPRATKPEQYF. This chain uses TRBV7-2 with TRBJ2-7; no definite D call. There are 16 residues in the CDR3. V lost 3 bases, J lost 7 bases, and 22 bases lay in between. Germline V gene data show CDR1 as SGHTA and CDR2 as FQGNSA.

V and J are TRBV18 and TRBJ2-1, with 14 positions matching TRBD2. This CDR3 has 18 residues. In germline, CDR1 is KGHSH, CDR2 LQKENI. V gave up 0 bases and J gave up 7 bases; unmatched junction bases: 8. This CDR3 reads CASSPPEGLAGVRNEQFF. CDR3 DNA: TGTGCCAGCTCACCACCCGAGGGACTAGCGGGAGTCCGGAATGAGCAGTTCTTC.

This chain connects TRBV18 to TRBJ1-3; 7 bases match TRBD1. Germline CDR1 is KGHSH and CDR2 is LQKENI. The CDR3 is 15 amino acids. After removal of 6 bases from V and 0 bases from J, the junction contained 5 bases not matched to a gene. CDR3: CASSLPGGSGNTIYF. The CDR3 DNA reads TGTGCCAGCTCCCTCCCAGGGGGCTCTGGAAACACCATATATTTT.

The V call is TRBV27, the J call TRBJ1-4; D perhaps matches TRBD1 (6 bases). Germline CDR1 reads MNHEY; CDR2 reads SMNVEV (reference sequence). The CDR3 extends over 14 amino acids. V was cut by 6 bases and J by 4 bases, with 12 bases left in between. CDR3 DNA: TGTGCCAGCAGAGCTGGACAGTTTAATGAAAAACTGTTTTTT. Its protein product is CASRAGQFNEKLFF.

This clone has only a few counts. The chain uses TRBV4-3 and TRBJ2-5; 9 bases fit TRBD2. Per germline, CDR1 LGHNA and CDR2 YSLEER. Unmatched junction bases numbered 2, after V lost 4 bases and J lost 5 bases. CDR3 size: 13 residues. CDR3 protein: CASSLLAGETQYF. The DNA of the CDR3 is TGCGCCAGCAGCCTGCTAGCGGGGGAGACCCAGTACTTC.

The rearrangement joins TRBV10-2 to TRBJ1-4; D is possibly TRBD1 (5 bases). V lost 2 bases to trimming and J lost 5 bases, with 9 bases between them. Germline lookup yields CDR1 WSHSY and CDR2 SAAADI. This CDR3 comprises 14 residues. In DNA, the CDR3 is TGCGCCAGCAGTGAGGAAACAGGAAATGAAAAACTGTTTTTT. Its translation is CASSEETGNEKLFF.

The gene calls are TRBV5-1 and TRBJ1-2, with a possible D match to TRBD1 (5 bases). V lost 3 bases, J lost 5 bases, and 14 bases lay in between. Germline CDR1 reads SGHRS; CDR2 reads YFSETQ. The CDR3 sequence is 14 residues long. The CDR3 nucleotides read TGCGCCAGCAGCTACGGGACGGAAAATTATGGCTACACCTTC. It yields the protein CASSYGTENYGYTF. Drawing the rest from reference TRBV5-1 and TRBJ1-2, the complete variable domain is KAGVTQTPRYLIKTRGQQVTLSCSPISGHRSVSWYQQTPGQGLQFLFEYFSETQRNKGNFPGRFSGRQFSNSRSEMNVSTLELGDSALYLCASSYGTENYGYTFGSGTRLTVV.

This chain joins TRBV29-1 and TRBJ1-1; TRBD1 might be the D (5 bases). In germline, CDR1 is SQVTM, CDR2 ANQGSEA. Trimming took 4 bases from V and 7 from J, leaving 19 bases between them. The CDR3 is made up of 14 amino acids. CDR3 nucleotide sequence: TGCAGCGTTGTTCCTAGCAGGGACCATGGTGAAGCTTTCTTT. Translating gives CSVVPSRDHGEAFF.

This clone showed up just once. The gene calls are TRBV6-5 and TRBJ2-5, with TRBD2 matching 9 bases. Germline values: CDR1 MNHEY, CDR2 SVGAGI. V lost 4 bases and J lost 4; bases outside the gene matches: 4. The CDR3 has 14 residues. The CDR3 is CASSFQAGGETQYF. CDR3 sequence (DNA): TGTGCCAGCAGTTTTCAAGCGGGAGGAGAGACCCAGTACTTC.

Written as DNA, the CDR3 is TGCGCCAGCAGCCAAGGGAGCAGGGCTTTTCTCAATGAGCAGTTCTTC. This gives the protein CASSQGSRAFLNEQFF. This sequence joins TRBV4-3 and TRBJ2-1, with TRBD1 as a possible D gene (5 bases). The CDR3 sequence is 16 residues long. Germline V gene lookup returns CDR1 LGHNA and CDR2 YSLEER. V lost 1 base to trimming and J lost 6 bases, with 16 bases between them.

V is TRBV19 and J is TRBJ2-3; D may correspond to TRBD1 or TRBD2 (6 bases each). CDR1 and CDR2 from the germline V gene are LNHDA and SQIVND (reference sequence). This CDR3 is built from 16 residues. V was clipped by 7 bases and J by 0 bases, with 17 bases between them. The DNA for the CDR3 is TGTGCCAGTAAGAATAGGGGGGACCCTAGCACAGATACGCAGTATTTT. Translation: CASKNRGDPSTDTQYF.

The CDR3 loop reads CASSERQADNYGYTF. Here the CDR3 DNA reads TGTGCCAGCAGTGAAAGACAGGCGGATAACTATGGCTACACCTTC. The chain employs TRBV2 and TRBJ1-2, with a possible D match to TRBD1 (6 bases). Trimming stripped 2 bases from V and 1 base from J, with 11 bases between. The CDR3 is made up of 15 amino acids. Germline assignment: CDR1 SNHLY and CDR2 FYNNEI.

V gene TRBV7-2 combines with J gene TRBJ2-5; unclear D gene. The CDR3 runs 13 residues. V lost 1 base and J 2 bases, leaving 5 bases between the germline ends. CDR1 is SGHTA, CDR2 FQGNSA, per germline. The CDR3 loop is CASSLEPQETQYF. In nucleotides, the CDR3 is TGTGCCAGCAGCTTAGAACCACAAGAGACCCAGTACTTC.

This clone was seen only a few times. This rearrangement joins TRBV12-5 to TRBJ2-2; TRBD2 matches 12 bases. Trimming removed 5 bases from V and 4 bases from J; junction bases left unmatched: 14. Per germline, CDR1 LGHNT and CDR2 FRNRAP. CDR3 length: 19 amino acids. The CDR3 coding sequence is TGTGCTAGTGGTCCCCCACTAGCGGGAGGTGCGGAAGGCACCGGGGAGCTGTTTTTT. Translation: CASGPPLAGGAEGTGELFF.

This rearrangement joins TRBV28 to TRBJ2-7; 7 positions match TRBD1. Per the germline V gene, CDR1 is MDHEN and CDR2 is SYDVKM. V trimming: 8 bases; J trimming: 5 bases; junction bases outside the gene matches: 15. This CDR3 contains 15 residues. CDR3 protein: CASGSYNRGSDEQYF. CDR3 DNA: TGTGCCAGCGGATCCTACAACAGGGGCAGCGACGAGCAGTACTTC.

This chain uses TRBV23-1 with TRBJ1-1; D is unresolved. TRBV23-1 is reported as an ORF; its role is uncertain. This CDR3 has 15 amino acids. V lost 3 bases to trimming and J lost 0 bases, with 11 bases between them. The CDR3 reads CASSQIGDMNTEAFF. CDR3 bases: TGCGCCAGCAGTCAGATAGGTGACATGAACACTGAAGCTTTCTTT.

The J gene is TRBJ2-7, the V gene TRBV4-3, with a possible D match to TRBD1 (5 bases). With 0 bases removed from V and 6 bases from J, the gap between germline ends came to 12 bases. This CDR3 is built from 14 residues. The germline CDR1 and CDR2 sequences are LGHNA and YSLEER. The CDR3 coding sequence is TGCGCCAGCAGCCAAGATATAGGGGATGGCGAGCAGTACTTC. This translates into CASSQDIGDGEQYF.

The genes are TRBV27 and TRBJ2-6; the D gene is possibly TRBD1 (6 bases). Germline V CDR1 and CDR2: MNHEY, SMNVEV (reference sequence). With 4 bases removed from V and 0 bases from J, the gap between germline ends came to 16 bases. The CDR3 extends over 18 amino acids. The chain's CDR3 is CASSYLWGLYSGANVLTF. CDR3 DNA: TGTGCCAGCAGTTATCTCTGGGGGCTATACTCTGGGGCCAACGTCCTGACTTTC. The full variable domain, rest sourced from reference TRBV27 and TRBJ2-6, is EAQVTQNPRYLITVTGKKLTVTCSQNMNHEYMSWYRQDPGLGLRQIYYSMNVEVTDKGDVPEGYKVSRKEKRNFPLILESPSPNQTSLYFCASSYLWGLYSGANVLTFGAGSRLTVL.

V usage is TRBV7-9 and J usage is TRBJ2-7; no reliable D call. CDR1 and CDR2 (germline): SEHNR, FQNEAQ (reference sequence). CDR3 length: 15 residues. V dropped 4 bases and J dropped 3 bases, with 16 bases sitting between them. CDR3 protein: CASSSNSVGIYEQYF. The CDR3 DNA follows: TGTGCCAGCAGCTCCAATTCGGTAGGAATCTACGAGCAGTACTTC.

The V call is TRBV29-1, the J call TRBJ2-7; D is perhaps TRBD2 (5 bases). Trimming removed 2 bases from V and 0 bases from J, with 14 bases in between. The germline CDR1 and CDR2 sequences are SQVTM and ANQGSEA. CDR3 size: 15 residues. The CDR3, as DNA: TGCAGCGTTGAAAACCTAGCTGATAGCTCCTACGAGCAGTACTTC. Amino acids: CSVENLADSSYEQYF.

This clone was picked up a small number of times. The chain links TRBV5-4 to TRBJ2-7; D is unclear. The CDR3 is 13 residues long. Trimming pared 0 bases from V and 7 bases from J, leaving 11 bases between. Germline V gene sequence: CDR1 SGHNT, CDR2 YYREEE (reference sequence). CDR3 loop: CASSLVFAEEQYF. The CDR3 DNA follows: TGTGCCAGCAGCTTGGTTTTTGCGGAGGAGCAGTACTTC. The full variable domain, in which reference TRBV5-4 and TRBJ2-7 provide the parts outside the CDR3, is ETGVTQSPTHLIKTRGQQVTLRCSSQSGHNTVSWYQQALGQGPQFIFQYYREEENGRGNFPPRFSGLQFPNYSSELNVNALELDDSALYLCASSLVFAEEQYFGPGTRLTVT.

This clone was found a few times. The chain uses TRBV10-3 and TRBJ2-7, with 10 bases matching TRBD2. Germline V lookup: CDR1 ENHRY, CDR2 SYGVKD. Trimming removed 11 bases from V and 4 bases from J; junction bases left unmatched: 8. The CDR3 extends over 13 amino acids. In nucleotides, the CDR3 is TGTGCCTCCCACACAGCGGGAGGGTACGAGCAGTACTTC. This gives the protein CASHTAGGYEQYF.

This sequence joins TRBV2 and TRBJ2-1; 9 bases are shared with TRBD2. The ends lost 4 bases at V and 0 bases at J; junction bases unmatched: 7. The CDR3 loop spans 17 amino acids. Germline V gives CDR1 SNHLY, CDR2 FYNNEI. DNA for the CDR3: TGTGCCAGCAGTGGATTAGCGGGAGAGCACTCCTACAATGAGCAGTTCTTC. This encodes CASSGLAGEHSYNEQFF. Drawing the rest from reference TRBV2 and TRBJ2-1, the complete variable domain is EPEVTQTPSHQVTQMGQEVILRCVPISNHLYFYWYRQILGQKVEFLVSFYNNEISEKSEIFDDQFSVERPDGSNFTLKIRSTKLEDSAMYFCASSGLAGEHSYNEQFFGPGTRLTVL.

This chain connects TRBV29-1 to TRBJ2-3, with 11 bases matching TRBD2. The germline gives CDR1 SQVTM, CDR2 ANQGSEA. Trimming took 4 bases from V and 5 from J; bases not matched to a gene: 8. The CDR3 is made up of 15 amino acids. CDR3 in amino acids: CSVGLAGSGLDTQYF. CDR3 bases: TGCAGCGTTGGACTAGCGGGATCAGGGTTAGATACGCAGTATTTT.

CDR3 residues: CAISEISFGNTIYF. Here the CDR3 DNA reads TGTGCCATCAGTGAGATTAGCTTTGGAAACACCATATATTTT. The rearrangement links TRBV10-3 to TRBJ1-3, with D unclear. Germline V lookup: CDR1 ENHRY, CDR2 SYGVKD. The CDR3 contains 14 residues. Trimming took 2 bases from V and 3 from J, leaving 8 bases between them.

The chain carries TRBV6-5 and TRBJ1-1; TRBD1 matches at 8 bases. This CDR3 spans 14 amino acids. Trimming cost V 6 bases and J 1 base; bases outside gene matches: 4. From germline, CDR1 is MNHEY and CDR2 SVGAGI. The CDR3 is CASSHRGRNTEAFF. The CDR3, as DNA: TGTGCCAGCAGCCACAGGGGGAGGAACACTGAAGCTTTCTTT.

V gene TRBV28 combines with J gene TRBJ1-2; perhaps TRBD1 as D (6 bases). The germline V gene has CDR1 MDHEN and CDR2 SYDVKM. Trimming removed 5 bases from V and 2 bases from J, with 15 bases in between. The CDR3 sequence is 15 residues long. The DNA of the CDR3 is TGTGCCAGCAGTGAAGGGGGGGCGCCAAACTATGGCTACACCTTC. Residues: CASSEGGAPNYGYTF.

The V call is TRBV5-1, the J call TRBJ1-1; perhaps TRBD1 as D (6 bases). This CDR3 region has 14 residues. Germline values: CDR1 SGHRS, CDR2 YFSETQ. V lost 0 bases, J lost 5 bases, and 11 bases lay in between. The CDR3 DNA is TGCGCCAGCAGCTTGGGGCAGGGGCGGACTGAAGCTTTCTTT. Its translation: CASSLGQGRTEAFF.